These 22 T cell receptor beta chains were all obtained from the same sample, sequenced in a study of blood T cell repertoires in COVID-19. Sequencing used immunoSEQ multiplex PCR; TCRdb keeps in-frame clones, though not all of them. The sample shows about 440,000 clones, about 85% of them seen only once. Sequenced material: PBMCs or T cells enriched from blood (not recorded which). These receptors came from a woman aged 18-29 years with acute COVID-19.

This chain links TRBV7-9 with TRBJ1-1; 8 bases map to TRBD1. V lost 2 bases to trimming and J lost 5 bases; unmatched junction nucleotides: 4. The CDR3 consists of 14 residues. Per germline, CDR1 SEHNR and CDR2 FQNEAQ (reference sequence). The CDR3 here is CASSLTQGATEAFF. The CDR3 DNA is TGTGCCAGCAGCTTAACCCAGGGGGCAACTGAAGCTTTCTTT.

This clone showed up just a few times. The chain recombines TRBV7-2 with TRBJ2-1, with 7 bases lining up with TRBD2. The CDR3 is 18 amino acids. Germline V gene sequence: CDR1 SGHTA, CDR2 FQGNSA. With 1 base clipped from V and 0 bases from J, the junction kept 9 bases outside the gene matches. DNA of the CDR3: TGTGCCAGCAGCTTAGATTTAACGGGGGGATACTCCTACAATGAGCAGTTCTTC. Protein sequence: CASSLDLTGGYSYNEQFF. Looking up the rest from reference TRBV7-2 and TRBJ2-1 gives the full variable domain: GAGVSQSPSNKVTEKGKDVELRCDPISGHTALYWYRQSLGQGLEFLIYFQGNSAPDKSGLPSDRFSAERTGGSVSTLTIQRTQQEDSAVYLCASSLDLTGGYSYNEQFFGPGTRLTVL.

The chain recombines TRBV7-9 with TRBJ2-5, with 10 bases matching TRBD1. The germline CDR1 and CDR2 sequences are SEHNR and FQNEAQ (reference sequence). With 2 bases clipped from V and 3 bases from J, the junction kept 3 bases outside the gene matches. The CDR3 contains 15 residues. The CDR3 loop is CASSLRGTGEETQYF. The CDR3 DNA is TGTGCCAGCAGCTTACGGGGGACAGGGGAAGAGACCCAGTACTTC.

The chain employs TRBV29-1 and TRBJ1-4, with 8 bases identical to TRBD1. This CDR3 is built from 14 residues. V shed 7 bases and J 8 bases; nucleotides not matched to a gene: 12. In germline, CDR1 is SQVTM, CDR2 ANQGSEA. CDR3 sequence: CSAEETGGLEKLFF. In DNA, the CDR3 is TGCAGCGCCGAGGAAACAGGGGGTCTGGAAAAACTGTTTTTT.

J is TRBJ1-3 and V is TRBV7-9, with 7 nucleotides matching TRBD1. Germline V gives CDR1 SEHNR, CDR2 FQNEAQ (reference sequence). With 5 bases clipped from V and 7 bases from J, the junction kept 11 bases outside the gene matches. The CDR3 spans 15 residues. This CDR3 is CASSPRPDRSNTIYF. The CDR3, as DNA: TGTGCCAGCAGCCCGCGTCCGGACAGGAGCAACACCATATATTTT.

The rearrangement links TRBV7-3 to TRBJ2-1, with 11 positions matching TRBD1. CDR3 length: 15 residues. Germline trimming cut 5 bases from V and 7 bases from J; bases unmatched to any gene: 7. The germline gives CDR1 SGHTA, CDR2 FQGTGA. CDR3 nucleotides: TGTGCCAGCAGCAAGGGACAGGGGGTTCCAAATGAGCAGTTCTTC. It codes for CASSKGQGVPNEQFF.

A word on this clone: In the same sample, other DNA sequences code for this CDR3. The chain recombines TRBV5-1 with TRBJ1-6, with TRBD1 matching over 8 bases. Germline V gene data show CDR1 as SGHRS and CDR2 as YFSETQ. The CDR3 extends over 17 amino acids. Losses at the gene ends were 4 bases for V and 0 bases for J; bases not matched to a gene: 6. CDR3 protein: CASSRRQGSSYNSPLHF. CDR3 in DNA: TGCGCCAGCAGCCGGAGACAGGGGAGCTCCTATAATTCACCCCTCCACTTT.

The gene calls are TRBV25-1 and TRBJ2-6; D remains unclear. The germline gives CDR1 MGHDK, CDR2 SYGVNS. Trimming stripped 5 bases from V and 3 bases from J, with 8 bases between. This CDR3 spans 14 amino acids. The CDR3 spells CASSPVIGANVLTF. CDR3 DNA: TGTGCCAGCAGTCCAGTGATTGGGGCCAACGTCCTGACTTTC.

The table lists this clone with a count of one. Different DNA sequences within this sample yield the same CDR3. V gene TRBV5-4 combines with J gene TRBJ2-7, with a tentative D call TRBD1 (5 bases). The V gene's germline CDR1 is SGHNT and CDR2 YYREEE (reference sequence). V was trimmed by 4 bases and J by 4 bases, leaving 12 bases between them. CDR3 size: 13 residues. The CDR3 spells CASSLDSFYEQYF. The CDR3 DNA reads TGTGCCAGCAGCCTAGACAGTTTTTACGAGCAGTACTTC. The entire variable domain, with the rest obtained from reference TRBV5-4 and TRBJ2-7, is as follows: ETGVTQSPTHLIKTRGQQVTLRCSSQSGHNTVSWYQQALGQGPQFIFQYYREEENGRGNFPPRFSGLQFPNYSSELNVNALELDDSALYLCASSLDSFYEQYFGPGTRLTVT.

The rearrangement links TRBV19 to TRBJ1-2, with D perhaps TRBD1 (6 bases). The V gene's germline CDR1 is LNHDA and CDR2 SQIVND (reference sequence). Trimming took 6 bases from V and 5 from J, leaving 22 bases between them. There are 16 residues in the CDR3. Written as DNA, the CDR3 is TGTGCCAGTAGGCTTCCGGGTCAGGGGCGACTTTATGGCTACACCTTC. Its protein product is CASRLPGQGRLYGYTF.

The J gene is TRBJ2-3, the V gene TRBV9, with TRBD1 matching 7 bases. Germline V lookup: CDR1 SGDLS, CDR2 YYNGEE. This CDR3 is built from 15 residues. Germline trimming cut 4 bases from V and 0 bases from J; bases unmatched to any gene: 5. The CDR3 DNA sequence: TGTGCCAGCAGCCCCCAGGGGGTTAGCACAGATACGCAGTATTTT. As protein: CASSPQGVSTDTQYF.

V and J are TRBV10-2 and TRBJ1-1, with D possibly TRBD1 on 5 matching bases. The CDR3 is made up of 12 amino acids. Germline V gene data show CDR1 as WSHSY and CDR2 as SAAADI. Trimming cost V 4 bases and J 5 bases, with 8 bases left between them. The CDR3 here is CASSARVTEAFF. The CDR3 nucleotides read TGCGCCAGCAGTGCCAGGGTGACTGAAGCTTTCTTT.

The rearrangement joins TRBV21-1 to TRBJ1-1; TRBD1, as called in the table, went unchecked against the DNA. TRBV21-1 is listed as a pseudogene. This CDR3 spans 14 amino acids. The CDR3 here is CASSNRLMNTEAFF. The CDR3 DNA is TGTGCCAGCAGCAACAGGCTTATGAACACTGAAGCTTTCTTT.

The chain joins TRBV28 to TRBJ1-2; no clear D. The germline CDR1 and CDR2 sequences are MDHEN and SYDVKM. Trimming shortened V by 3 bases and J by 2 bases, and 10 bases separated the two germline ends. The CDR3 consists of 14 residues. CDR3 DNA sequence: TGTGCCAGCAGTTTTTTCGGAGGGAACTATGGCTACACCTTC. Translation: CASSFFGGNYGYTF.

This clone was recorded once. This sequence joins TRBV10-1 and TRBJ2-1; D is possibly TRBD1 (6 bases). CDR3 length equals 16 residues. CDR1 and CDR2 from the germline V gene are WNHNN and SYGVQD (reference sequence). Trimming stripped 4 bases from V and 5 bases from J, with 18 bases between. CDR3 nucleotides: TGCGCCAGCAGTGCGGAAGGACAGCAAGTTAACAATGAGCAGTTCTTC. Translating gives CASSAEGQQVNNEQFF.

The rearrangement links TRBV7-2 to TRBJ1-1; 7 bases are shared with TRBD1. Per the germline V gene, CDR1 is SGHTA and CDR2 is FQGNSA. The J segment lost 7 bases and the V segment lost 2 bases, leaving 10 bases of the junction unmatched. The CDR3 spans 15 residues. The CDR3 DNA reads TGTGCCAGCAGCTTACAGGGGCGACAGGGAGTTGAAGCTTTCTTT. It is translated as CASSLQGRQGVEAFF.

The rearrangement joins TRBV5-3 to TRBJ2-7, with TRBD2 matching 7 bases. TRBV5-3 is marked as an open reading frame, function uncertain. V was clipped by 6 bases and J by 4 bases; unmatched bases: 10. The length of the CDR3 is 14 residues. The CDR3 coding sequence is TGTGCCAGAACCTCGTGGGAGGGCGAGTACGAGCAGTACTTC. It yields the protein CARTSWEGEYEQYF.

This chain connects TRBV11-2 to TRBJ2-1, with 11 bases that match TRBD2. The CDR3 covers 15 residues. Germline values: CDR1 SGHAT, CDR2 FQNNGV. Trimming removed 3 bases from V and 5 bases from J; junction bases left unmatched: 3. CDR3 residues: CASSFSSGGDNEQFF. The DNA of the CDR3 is TGTGCCAGCAGCTTTAGTAGCGGGGGGGACAATGAGCAGTTCTTC.

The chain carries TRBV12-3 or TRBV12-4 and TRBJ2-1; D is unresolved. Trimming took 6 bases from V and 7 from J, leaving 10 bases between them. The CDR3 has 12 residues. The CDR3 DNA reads TGTGCCAGCAGCCGCACGCGAAATGAGCAGTTCTTC. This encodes CASSRTRNEQFF.

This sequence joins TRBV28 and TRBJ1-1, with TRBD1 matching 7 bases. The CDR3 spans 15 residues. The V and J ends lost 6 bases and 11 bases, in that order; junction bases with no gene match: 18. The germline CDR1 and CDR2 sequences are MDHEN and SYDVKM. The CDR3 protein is CASSAPDRSSRGAFF. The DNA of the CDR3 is TGTGCCAGCAGCGCCCCGGACAGGTCTTCTCGGGGGGCTTTCTTT.

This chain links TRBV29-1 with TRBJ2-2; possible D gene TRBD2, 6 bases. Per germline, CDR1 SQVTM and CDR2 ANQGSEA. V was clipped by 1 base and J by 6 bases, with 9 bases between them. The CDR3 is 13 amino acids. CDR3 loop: CSVEVTGAGELFF. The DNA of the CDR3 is TGCAGCGTTGAAGTCACGGGGGCCGGGGAGCTGTTTTTT.

DNA of the CDR3: TGTGCCAGCTCTCTTATAGCGGGATCTAACACCGGGGAGCTGTTTTTT. Translation gives CASSLIAGSNTGELFF. V is TRBV18 and J is TRBJ2-2; TRBD2 aligns across 8 bases. With V trimmed by 6 bases and J by 2 bases, 8 bases remained unmatched. CDR1 and CDR2 from the germline V gene are KGHSH and LQKENI. The CDR3 consists of 16 residues.